This TCR beta chain was identified during a study of tumor and adjacent non-tumor tissue in lung cancer. CDR1 is WSHSY and CDR2 is SAAADI in the germline V gene. The CDR3 length is 14 residues. Trimming cost V 7 bases and J 1 base, with 13 bases left between them. This clonotype was seen only a few times. The antigen is unknown. This may arise from a read error, as a much more abundant clone is one base away. Points from the study as a whole: Compared with tumor, normal lung showed significantly lower TCR diversity. Top 100 clones took a larger repertoire share in normal lung.

RNA was extracted from bulk tissue without any cell sorting. Distant lung tissue was collected more than 3 cm away from the tumor edge. The library came from three nested PCR rounds adapted from ARM-PCR protocols. MiXCR, run by TCRdb on the multiplex PCR reads, gives a single entry per CDR3 protein. The table lists approximately 120,000 distinct CDR3 sequences, 50% to 70% of them singletons. This clonotype was obtained from a man aged 60 to 69 with non-small cell lung cancer. Sequenced: distant non-tumor lung tissue. The chain carries TRBV10-2 and TRBJ1-1, with D uncertain. The CDR3 here is CASTPGSSNTEAFF. CDR3 sequence (DNA): TGCGCCAGCACGCCCGGGTCCTCGAACACTGAAGCTTTCTTT.